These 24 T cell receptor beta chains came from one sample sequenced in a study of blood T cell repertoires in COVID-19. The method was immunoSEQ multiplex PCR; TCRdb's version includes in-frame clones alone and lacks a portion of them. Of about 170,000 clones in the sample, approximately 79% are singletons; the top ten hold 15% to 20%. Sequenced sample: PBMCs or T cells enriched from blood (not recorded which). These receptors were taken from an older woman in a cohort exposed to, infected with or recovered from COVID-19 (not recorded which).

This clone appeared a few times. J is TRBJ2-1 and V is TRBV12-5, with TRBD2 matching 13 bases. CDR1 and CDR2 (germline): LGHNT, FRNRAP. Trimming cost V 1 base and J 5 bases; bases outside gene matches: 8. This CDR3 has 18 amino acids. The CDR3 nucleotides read TGTGCTAGTGGTTTGGGACGGACTAGCGGGAGTTTGGACAATGAGCAGTTCTTC. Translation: CASGLGRTSGSLDNEQFF.

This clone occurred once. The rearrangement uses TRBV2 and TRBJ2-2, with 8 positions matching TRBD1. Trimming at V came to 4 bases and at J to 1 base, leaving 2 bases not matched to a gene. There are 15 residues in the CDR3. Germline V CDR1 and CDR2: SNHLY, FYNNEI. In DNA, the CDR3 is TGTGCCAGCAGTGGACAGGGGCTGAACACCGGGGAGCTGTTTTTT. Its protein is CASSGQGLNTGELFF.

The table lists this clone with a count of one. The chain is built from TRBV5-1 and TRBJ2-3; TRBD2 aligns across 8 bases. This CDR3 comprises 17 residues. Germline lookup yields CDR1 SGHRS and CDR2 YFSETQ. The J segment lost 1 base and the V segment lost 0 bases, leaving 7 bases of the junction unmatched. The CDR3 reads CASSLAGAGAGTDTQYF. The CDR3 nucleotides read TGCGCCAGCAGCTTGGCCGGAGCGGGAGCGGGCACAGATACGCAGTATTTT.

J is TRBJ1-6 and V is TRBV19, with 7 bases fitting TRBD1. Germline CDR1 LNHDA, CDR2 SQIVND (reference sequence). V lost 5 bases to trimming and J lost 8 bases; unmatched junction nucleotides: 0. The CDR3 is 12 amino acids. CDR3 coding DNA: TGTGCCAGTAGTGGACAGGATTCACCCCTCCACTTT. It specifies CASSGQDSPLHF. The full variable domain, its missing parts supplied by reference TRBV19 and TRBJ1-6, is DGGITQSPKYLFRKEGQNVTLSCEQNLNHDAMYWYRQDPGQGLRLIYYSQIVNDFQKGDIAEGYSVSREKKESFPLTVTSAQKNPTAFYLCASSGQDSPLHFGNGTRLTVT.

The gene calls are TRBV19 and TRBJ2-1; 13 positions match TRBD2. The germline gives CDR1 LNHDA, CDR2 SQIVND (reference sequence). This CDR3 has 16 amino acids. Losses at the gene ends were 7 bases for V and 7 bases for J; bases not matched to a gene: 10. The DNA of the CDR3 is TGTGCCAGTATGCCCGGGACTAGCGGGAACAGGAATGAGCAGTTCTTC. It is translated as CASMPGTSGNRNEQFF.

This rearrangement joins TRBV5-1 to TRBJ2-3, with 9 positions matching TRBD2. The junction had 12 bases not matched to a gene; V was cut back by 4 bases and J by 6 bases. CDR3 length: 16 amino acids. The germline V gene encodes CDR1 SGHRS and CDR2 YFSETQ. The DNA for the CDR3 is TGCGCCAGCAGCCCAGAGAGTAGCGGGAGAAAGGATACGCAGTATTTT. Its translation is CASSPESSGRKDTQYF.

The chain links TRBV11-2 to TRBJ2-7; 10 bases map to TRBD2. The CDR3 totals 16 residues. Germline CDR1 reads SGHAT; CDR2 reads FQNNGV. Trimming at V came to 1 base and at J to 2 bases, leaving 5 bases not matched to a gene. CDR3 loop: CASSLGGSGRPYEQYF. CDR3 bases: TGTGCCAGCAGCTTAGGGGGTAGCGGGAGGCCCTACGAGCAGTACTTC.

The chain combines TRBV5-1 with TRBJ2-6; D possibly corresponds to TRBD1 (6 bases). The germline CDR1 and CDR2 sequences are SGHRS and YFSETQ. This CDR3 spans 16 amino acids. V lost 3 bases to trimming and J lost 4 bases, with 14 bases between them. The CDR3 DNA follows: TGCGCCAGCAGCTGGGACACAGGGTTCGGGGCCAACGTCCTGACTTTC. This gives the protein CASSWDTGFGANVLTF.

The DNA of the CDR3 is TGTGCCAGCAGCTTGGCTCGGGGAGCGGGAGTTGGCGAGCAGTACTTC. Its translation: CASSLARGAGVGEQYF. The rearrangement links TRBV5-4 to TRBJ2-7; 8 nucleotides align to TRBD2. CDR3 size: 16 residues. Trimming removed 0 bases from V and 6 bases from J; junction bases left unmatched: 11. In germline, CDR1 is SGHNT, CDR2 YYREEE (reference sequence).

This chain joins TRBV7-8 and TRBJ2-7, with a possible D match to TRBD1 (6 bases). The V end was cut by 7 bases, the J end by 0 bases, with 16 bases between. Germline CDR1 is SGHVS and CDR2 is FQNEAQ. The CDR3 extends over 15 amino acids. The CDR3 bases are TGTGCCAGCAACGACCGGGACACCAGCTCCTACGAGCAGTACTTC. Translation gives CASNDRDTSSYEQYF.

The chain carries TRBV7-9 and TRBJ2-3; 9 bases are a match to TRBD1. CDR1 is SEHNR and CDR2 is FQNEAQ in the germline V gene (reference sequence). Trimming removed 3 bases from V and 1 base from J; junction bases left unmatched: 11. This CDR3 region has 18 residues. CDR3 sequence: CASSFGRDRAYGTDTQYF. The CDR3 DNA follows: TGTGCCAGCAGCTTCGGCCGGGACAGGGCGTACGGCACAGATACGCAGTATTTT. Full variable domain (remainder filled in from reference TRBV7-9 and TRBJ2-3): DTGVSQNPRHKITKRGQNVTFRCDPISEHNRLYWYRQTLGQGPEFLTYFQNEAQLEKSRLLSDRFSAERPKGSFSTLEIQRTEQGDSAMYLCASSFGRDRAYGTDTQYFGPGTRLTVL.

CDR3 region: CASSGWDGGTQYF. The CDR3 bases are TGTGCCAGCAGCGGGTGGGACGGGGGTACGCAGTACTTC. V is TRBV11-2 and J is TRBJ2-7, with D possibly being TRBD2 (6 bases). Germline values: CDR1 SGHAT, CDR2 FQNNGV. The CDR3 consists of 13 residues. V lost 5 bases and J lost 9, with 17 bases in between.

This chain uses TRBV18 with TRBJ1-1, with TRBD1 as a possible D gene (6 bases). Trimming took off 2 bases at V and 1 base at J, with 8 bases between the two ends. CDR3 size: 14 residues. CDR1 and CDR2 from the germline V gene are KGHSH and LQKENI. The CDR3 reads CASSPRTENTEAFF. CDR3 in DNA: TGTGCCAGCTCACCAAGGACAGAGAACACTGAAGCTTTCTTT.

The CDR3 DNA follows: TGTGCCTGGGCAAGGGGTTATAATTCACCCCTCCACTTT. This codes for CAWARGYNSPLHF. The gene calls are TRBV30 and TRBJ1-6; D perhaps matches TRBD1 (5 bases). CDR1 and CDR2 from the germline V gene are GTSNPN and SVGIG (reference sequence). Trimming took off 5 bases at V and 4 bases at J, with 9 bases between the two ends. The CDR3 is 13 amino acids.

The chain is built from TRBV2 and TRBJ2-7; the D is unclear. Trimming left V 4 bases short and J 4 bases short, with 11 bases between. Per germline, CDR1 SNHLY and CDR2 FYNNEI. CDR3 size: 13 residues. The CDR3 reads CASSVEYEYEQYF. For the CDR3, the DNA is TGTGCCAGCAGTGTCGAGTACGAGTACGAGCAGTACTTC.

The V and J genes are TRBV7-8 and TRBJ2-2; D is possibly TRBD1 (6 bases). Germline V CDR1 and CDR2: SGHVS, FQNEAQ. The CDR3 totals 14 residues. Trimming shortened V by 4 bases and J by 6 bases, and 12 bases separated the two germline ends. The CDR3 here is CASSYRVGAGELFF. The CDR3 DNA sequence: TGTGCCAGCAGCTACAGGGTTGGGGCCGGGGAGCTGTTTTTT. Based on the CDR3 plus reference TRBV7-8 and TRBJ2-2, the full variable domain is GAGVSQSPRYKVAKRGQDVALRCDPISGHVSLFWYQQALGQGPEFLTYFQNEAQLDKSGLPSDRFFAERPEGSVSTLKIQRTQQEDSAVYLCASSYRVGAGELFFGEGSRLTVL.

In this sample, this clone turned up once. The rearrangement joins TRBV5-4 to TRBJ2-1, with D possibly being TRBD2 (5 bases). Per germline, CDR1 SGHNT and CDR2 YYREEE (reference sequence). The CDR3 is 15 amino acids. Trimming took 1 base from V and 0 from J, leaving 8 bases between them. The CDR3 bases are TGTGCCAGCAGCTTGTTCGGGGACTCCTACAATGAGCAGTTCTTC. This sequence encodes CASSLFGDSYNEQFF.

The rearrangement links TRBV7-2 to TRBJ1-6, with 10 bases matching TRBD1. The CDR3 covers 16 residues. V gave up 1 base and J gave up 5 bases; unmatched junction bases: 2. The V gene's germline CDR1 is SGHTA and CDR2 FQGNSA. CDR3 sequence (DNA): TGTGCCAGCAGCTTAGGACAGGGGGCGAATAATTCACCCCTCCACTTT. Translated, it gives CASSLGQGANNSPLHF.

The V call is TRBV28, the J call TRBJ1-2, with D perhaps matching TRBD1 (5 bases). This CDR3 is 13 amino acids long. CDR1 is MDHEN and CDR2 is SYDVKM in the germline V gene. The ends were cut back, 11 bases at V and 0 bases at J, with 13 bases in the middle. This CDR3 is CAGRDGPNYGYTF. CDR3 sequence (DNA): TGTGCCGGGAGGGACGGACCTAACTATGGCTACACCTTC.

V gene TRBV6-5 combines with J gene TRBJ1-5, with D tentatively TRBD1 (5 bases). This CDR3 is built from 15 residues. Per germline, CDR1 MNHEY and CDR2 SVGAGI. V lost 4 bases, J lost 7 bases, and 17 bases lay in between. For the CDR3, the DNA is TGTGCCAGCAGTTCAGCAGGGTACTTAGGCCAGCCCCAGCATTTT. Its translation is CASSSAGYLGQPQHF.

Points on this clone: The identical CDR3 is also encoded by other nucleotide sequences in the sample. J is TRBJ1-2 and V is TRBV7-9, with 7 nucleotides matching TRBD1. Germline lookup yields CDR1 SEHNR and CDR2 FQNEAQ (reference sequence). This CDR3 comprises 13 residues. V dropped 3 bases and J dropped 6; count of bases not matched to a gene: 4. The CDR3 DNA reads TGTGCCAGCAGCTTTCGACAGGGCGATGGCTACACCTTC. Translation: CASSFRQGDGYTF.

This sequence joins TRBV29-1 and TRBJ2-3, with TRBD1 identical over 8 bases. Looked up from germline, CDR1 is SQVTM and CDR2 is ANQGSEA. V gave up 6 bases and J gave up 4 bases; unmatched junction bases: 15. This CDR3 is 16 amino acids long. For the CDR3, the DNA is TGCAGCGTCAAAGGGTCCTTGACAGGGGTTGCAGATACGCAGTATTTT. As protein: CSVKGSLTGVADTQYF.

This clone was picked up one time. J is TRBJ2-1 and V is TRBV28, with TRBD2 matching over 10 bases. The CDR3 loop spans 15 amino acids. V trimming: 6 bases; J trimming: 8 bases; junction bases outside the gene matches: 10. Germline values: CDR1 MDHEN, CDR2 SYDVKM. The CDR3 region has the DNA TGTGCCAGCAGCCGACTGGCTAGCGGGAGCCATGAGCAGTTCTTC. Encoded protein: CASSRLASGSHEQFF.

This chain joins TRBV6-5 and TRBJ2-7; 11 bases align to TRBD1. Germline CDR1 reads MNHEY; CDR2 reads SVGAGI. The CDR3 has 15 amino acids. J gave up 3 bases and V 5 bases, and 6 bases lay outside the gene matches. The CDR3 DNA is TGTGCCAGCAGTAAGGGACAGGGGGTATACTACGAGCAGTACTTC. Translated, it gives CASSKGQGVYYEQYF.